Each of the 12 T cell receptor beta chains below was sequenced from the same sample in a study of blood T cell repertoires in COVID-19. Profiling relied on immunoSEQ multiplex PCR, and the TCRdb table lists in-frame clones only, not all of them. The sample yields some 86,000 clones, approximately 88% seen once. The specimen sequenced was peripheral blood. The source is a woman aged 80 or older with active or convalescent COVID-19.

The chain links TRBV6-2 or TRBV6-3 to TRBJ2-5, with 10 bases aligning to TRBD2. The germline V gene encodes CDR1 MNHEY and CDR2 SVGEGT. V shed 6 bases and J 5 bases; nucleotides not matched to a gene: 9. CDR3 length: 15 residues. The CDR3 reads CASSTQRGGVETQYF. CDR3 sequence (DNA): TGTGCCAGCAGCACGCAGCGGGGGGGGGTCGAGACCCAGTACTTC.

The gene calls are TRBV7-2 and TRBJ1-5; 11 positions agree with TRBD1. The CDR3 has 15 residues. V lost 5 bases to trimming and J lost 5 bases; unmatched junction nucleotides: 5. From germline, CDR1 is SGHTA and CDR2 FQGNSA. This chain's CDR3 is CASSGTGGFDQPQHF. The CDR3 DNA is TGTGCCAGCAGCGGGACAGGGGGATTCGATCAGCCCCAGCATTTT.

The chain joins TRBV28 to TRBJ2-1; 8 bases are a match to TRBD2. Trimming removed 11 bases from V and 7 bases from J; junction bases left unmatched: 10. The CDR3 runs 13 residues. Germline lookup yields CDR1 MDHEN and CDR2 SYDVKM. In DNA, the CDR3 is TGTGCCGCCTACGGGGGGGCCCCAAATGAGCAGTTCTTC. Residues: CAAYGGAPNEQFF.

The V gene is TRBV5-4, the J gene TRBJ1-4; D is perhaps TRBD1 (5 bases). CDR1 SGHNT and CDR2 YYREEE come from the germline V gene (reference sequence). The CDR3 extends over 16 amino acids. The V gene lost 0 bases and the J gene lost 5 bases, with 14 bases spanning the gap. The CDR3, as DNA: TGTGCCAGCAGCTTGGGGGTAGGGGCCGCGAATGAAAAACTGTTTTTT. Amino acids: CASSLGVGAANEKLFF.

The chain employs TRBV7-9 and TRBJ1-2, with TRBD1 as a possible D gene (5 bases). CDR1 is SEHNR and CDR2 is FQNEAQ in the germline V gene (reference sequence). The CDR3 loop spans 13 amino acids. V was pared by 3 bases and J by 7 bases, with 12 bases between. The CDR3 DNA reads TGTGCCAGCAGCTTCGCAGGGCTCCGTGGCTACACCTTC. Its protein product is CASSFAGLRGYTF.

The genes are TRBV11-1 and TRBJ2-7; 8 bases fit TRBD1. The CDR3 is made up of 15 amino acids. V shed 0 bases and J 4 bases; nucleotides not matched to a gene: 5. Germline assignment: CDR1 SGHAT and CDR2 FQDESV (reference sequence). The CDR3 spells CASSLALDRGYEQYF. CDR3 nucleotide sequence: TGTGCCAGCAGCTTAGCGCTCGACAGGGGATACGAGCAGTACTTC. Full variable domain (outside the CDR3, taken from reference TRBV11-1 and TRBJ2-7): EAEVAQSPRYKITEKSQAVAFWCDPISGHATLYWYRQILGQGPELLVQFQDESVVDDSQLPKDRFSAERLKGVDSTLKIQPAELGDSAMYLCASSLALDRGYEQYFGPGTRLTVT.

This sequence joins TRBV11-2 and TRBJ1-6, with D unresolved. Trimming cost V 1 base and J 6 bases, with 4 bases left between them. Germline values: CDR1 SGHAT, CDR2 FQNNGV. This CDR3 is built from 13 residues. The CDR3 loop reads CASSLAFNSPLHF. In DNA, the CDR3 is TGTGCCAGCAGCTTAGCCTTTAATTCACCCCTCCACTTT.

CDR3 sequence (DNA): TGTGCCAGCAGCCTGGCGGGATACAATGAAAAACTGTTTTTT. This gives the protein CASSLAGYNEKLFF. V gene TRBV5-6 combines with J gene TRBJ1-4; D unclear. Germline CDR1 reads SGHDT; CDR2 reads YYEEEE. This CDR3 spans 14 amino acids. Trimming removed 4 bases at V and 5 bases at J, with 12 bases between.

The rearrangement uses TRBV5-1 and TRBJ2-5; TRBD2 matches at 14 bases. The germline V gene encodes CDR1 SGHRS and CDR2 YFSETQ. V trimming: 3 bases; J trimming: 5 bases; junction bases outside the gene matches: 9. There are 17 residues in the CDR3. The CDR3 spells CASSWGLAGVAGETQYF. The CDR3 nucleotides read TGCGCCAGCAGCTGGGGACTAGCGGGAGTAGCAGGGGAGACCCAGTACTTC.

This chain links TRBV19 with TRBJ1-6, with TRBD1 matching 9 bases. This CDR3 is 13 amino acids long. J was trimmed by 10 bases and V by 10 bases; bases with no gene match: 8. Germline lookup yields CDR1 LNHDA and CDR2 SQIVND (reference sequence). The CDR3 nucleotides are TGTGCCACCCAGGGACAGGGAACCTCACCCCTCCACTTT. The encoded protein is CATQGQGTSPLHF.

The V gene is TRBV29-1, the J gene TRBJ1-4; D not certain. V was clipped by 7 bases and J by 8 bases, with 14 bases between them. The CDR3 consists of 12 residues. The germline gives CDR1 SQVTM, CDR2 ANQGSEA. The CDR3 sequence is CSGRDEGEKLFF. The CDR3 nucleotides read TGCAGCGGACGGGATGAGGGAGAAAAACTGTTTTTT.

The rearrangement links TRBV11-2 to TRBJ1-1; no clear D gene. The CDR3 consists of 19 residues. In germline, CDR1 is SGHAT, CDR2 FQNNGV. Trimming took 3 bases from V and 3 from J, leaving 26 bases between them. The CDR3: CASSFIAPSGWRSHTEAFF. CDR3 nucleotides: TGTGCCAGCAGCTTTATTGCGCCCAGCGGCTGGAGGTCACACACTGAAGCTTTCTTT.